One sample yielded the 15 T cell receptor beta chains listed below, sequenced in a study of blood T cell repertoires in COVID-19. The assay was immunoSEQ multiplex PCR, and TCRdb's table has in-frame clones only and misses some. The table includes about 350,000 clones, 88% detected once. Sequencing input: PBMCs or T cells enriched from blood (not recorded which). The receptors were gathered from a woman aged 25 to 39 who had been exposed to COVID-19.

This sequence joins TRBV7-9 and TRBJ2-1; TRBD2 matches 7 bases. Germline CDR1 is SEHNR and CDR2 is FQNEAQ (reference sequence). J lost 9 bases, V lost 3 bases, and 5 bases had no gene match. The CDR3 extends over 13 amino acids. CDR3 nucleotide sequence: TGTGCCAGCAGCTTCCACCGGGAGGCTGAGCAGTTCTTC. It is translated as CASSFHREAEQFF. The variable domain in full, completed from reference TRBV7-9 and TRBJ2-1, reads DTGVSQNPRHKITKRGQNVTFRCDPISEHNRLYWYRQTLGQGPEFLTYFQNEAQLEKSRLLSDRFSAERPKGSFSTLEIQRTEQGDSAMYLCASSFHREAEQFFGPGTRLTVL.

The chain's CDR3 is CASSLGSNYGYTF. The CDR3 DNA reads as TGTGCCAGCAGTTTGGGCAGTAACTATGGCTACACCTTC. The chain combines TRBV28 with TRBJ1-2; no reliable D call. The germline V gene encodes CDR1 MDHEN and CDR2 SYDVKM. The V gene lost 3 bases and the J gene lost 1 base, with 6 bases spanning the gap. The CDR3 consists of 13 residues.

The CDR3 protein is CASSLRGTGGEQYF. The DNA for the CDR3 is TGTGCCAGCAGTCTAAGAGGGACAGGAGGCGAGCAGTACTTC. V gene TRBV7-9 combines with J gene TRBJ2-7; TRBD1 aligns across 8 bases. The CDR3 has 14 amino acids. Germline loops: CDR1 SEHNR, CDR2 FQNEAQ (reference sequence). The ends lost 6 bases at V and 6 bases at J; junction bases unmatched: 10. Together with reference TRBV7-9 and TRBJ2-7, the CDR3 gives the full variable domain: DTGVSQNPRHKITKRGQNVTFRCDPISEHNRLYWYRQTLGQGPEFLTYFQNEAQLEKSRLLSDRFSAERPKGSFSTLEIQRTEQGDSAMYLCASSLRGTGGEQYFGPGTRLTVT.

DNA of the CDR3: TGTGCCAGCAGCTTAGGAAGGTCAGGGGTCCAAGAGACCCAGTACTTC. Amino acids: CASSLGRSGVQETQYF. The gene calls are TRBV11-2 and TRBJ2-5; a possible D gene is TRBD1 (6 bases). CDR3 length: 16 amino acids. Germline lookup yields CDR1 SGHAT and CDR2 FQNNGV. Trimming cost V 1 base and J 1 base, with 13 bases left between them. The variable domain in full, with the rest retrieved from reference TRBV11-2 and TRBJ2-5, is EAGVAQSPRYKIIEKRQSVAFWCNPISGHATLYWYQQILGQGPKLLIQFQNNGVVDDSQLPKDRFSAERLKGVDSTLKIQPAKLEDSAVYLCASSLGRSGVQETQYFGPGTRLLVL.

V is TRBV30 and J is TRBJ1-5; D unclear. Trimming cost V 3 bases and J 5 bases, with 11 bases left between them. The CDR3 has 13 residues. Germline V gives CDR1 GTSNPN, CDR2 SVGIG (reference sequence). The CDR3 protein is CAWSYQRDQPQHF. The CDR3 region has the DNA TGTGCCTGGAGCTATCAACGGGATCAGCCCCAGCATTTT.

CDR3 residues: CASSVTNLAKNIQYF. CDR3 bases: TGTGCCAGTAGTGTCACTAATCTAGCCAAAAACATTCAGTACTTC. The chain is built from TRBV19 and TRBJ2-4; D gene unclear. Germline values: CDR1 LNHDA, CDR2 SQIVND (reference sequence). Trimming shortened V by 5 bases and J by 0 bases, and 11 bases separated the two germline ends. There are 15 residues in the CDR3. Full variable domain (missing parts from reference TRBV19 and TRBJ2-4): DGGITQSPKYLFRKEGQNVTLSCEQNLNHDAMYWYRQDPGQGLRLIYYSQIVNDFQKGDIAEGYSVSREKKESFPLTVTSAQKNPTAFYLCASSVTNLAKNIQYFGAGTRLSVL.

This clone was detected only a few times. V usage is TRBV30 and J usage is TRBJ2-5; 11 positions match TRBD1. Unmatched junction bases numbered 22, after V lost 8 bases and J lost 5 bases. The CDR3 is made up of 18 amino acids. Germline lookup yields CDR1 GTSNPN and CDR2 SVGIG (reference sequence). Written as DNA, the CDR3 is TGTGCCGGGAATAACAAAAACTCGGACAGGGGGCTGGGGGAGACCCAGTACTTC. The encoded protein is CAGNNKNSDRGLGETQYF. Using reference TRBV30 and TRBJ2-5 for the parts outside the CDR3, the full variable domain is SQTIHQWPATLVQPVGSPLSLECTVEGTSNPNLYWYRQAAGRGLQLLFYSVGIGQISSEVPQNLSASRPQDRQFILSSKKLLLSDSGFYLCAGNNKNSDRGLGETQYFGPGTRLLVL.

The chain uses TRBV12-5 and TRBJ2-1; 10 bases are a match to TRBD1. CDR1 is LGHNT and CDR2 is FRNRAP in the germline V gene. The V gene end was trimmed by 6 bases and the J gene end by 7 bases; junction bases not matched to a gene: 9. CDR3 length equals 15 residues. The CDR3 nucleotides read TGTGCTAGTGGCCCGGGACAGGGGAGTTTGAATGAGCAGTTCTTC. Amino acids: CASGPGQGSLNEQFF.

This chain joins TRBV18 and TRBJ1-1; maybe TRBD1 (5 bases). The V and J ends lost 1 base and 5 bases respectively, with 14 bases between them. The germline gives CDR1 KGHSH, CDR2 LQKENI. This CDR3 comprises 15 residues. As DNA, the CDR3 is TGTGCCAGCTCACCACAGGGGTTTGAGCAAACTGAAGCTTTCTTT. Protein product: CASSPQGFEQTEAFF. Full variable domain (outside the CDR3, taken from reference TRBV18 and TRBJ1-1): NAGVMQNPRHLVRRRGQEARLRCSPMKGHSHVYWYRQLPEEGLKFMVYLQKENIIDESGMPKERFSAEFPKEGPSILRIQQVVRGDSAAYFCASSPQGFEQTEAFFGQGTRLTVV.

Here the CDR3 DNA reads TGTGCCAGCAGCGTAGGACAGGGGCAGGCTTTCTTT. Translation gives CASSVGQGQAFF. V usage is TRBV9 and J usage is TRBJ1-1, with 8 bases that match TRBD1. Trimming at V came to 0 bases and at J to 11 bases, leaving 3 bases not matched to a gene. The CDR3 runs 12 residues. Germline V CDR1 and CDR2: SGDLS, YYNGEE.

This clone occurred once. V gene TRBV9 combines with J gene TRBJ2-3, with 7 positions matching TRBD2. V trimming: 1 base; J trimming: 3 bases; junction bases outside the gene matches: 5. In germline, CDR1 is SGDLS, CDR2 YYNGEE. The CDR3 is 15 residues long. The CDR3 loop reads CASSVSGGSTDTQYF. The CDR3 DNA is TGTGCCAGCAGCGTATCTGGCGGGAGTACAGATACGCAGTATTTT.

The chain recombines TRBV7-8 with TRBJ1-5; D perhaps matches TRBD1 (5 bases). CDR3 length: 16 amino acids. Trimming stripped 2 bases from V and 0 bases from J, with 11 bases between. Germline V lookup: CDR1 SGHVS, CDR2 FQNEAQ. CDR3 in amino acids: CASSLSTVYSNQPQHF. For the CDR3, the DNA is TGTGCCAGCAGCTTATCGACAGTCTATAGCAATCAGCCCCAGCATTTT.

The chain combines TRBV24-1 with TRBJ2-3; the D gene is possibly TRBD1 (6 bases). There are 19 residues in the CDR3. The ends were cut back, 2 bases at V and 2 bases at J, with 22 bases in the middle. Germline V gene data show CDR1 as KGHDR and CDR2 as SFDVKD. The CDR3: CATSDSGSGQGYYTDTQYF. The CDR3 nucleotides read TGTGCCACCAGTGATTCCGGTTCGGGGCAGGGGTATTACACAGATACGCAGTATTTT.

The rearrangement joins TRBV6-1 to TRBJ2-3; 10 positions agree with TRBD2. CDR1 and CDR2 (germline): MNHNS, SASEGT. The CDR3 runs 14 residues. The V gene end was trimmed by 7 bases and the J gene end by 3 bases; junction bases not matched to a gene: 4. The CDR3 DNA reads TGTGCCAGCACCTTAGCGGGAGGAACAGATACGCAGTATTTT. Translated, it gives CASTLAGGTDTQYF.

This sequence joins TRBV7-8 and TRBJ2-3; D gene ambiguous. With 6 bases removed from V and 4 bases from J, the gap between germline ends came to 8 bases. The length of the CDR3 is 12 residues. Germline V gives CDR1 SGHVS, CDR2 FQNEAQ. CDR3 region: CASSFSADTQYF. The CDR3 nucleotides are TGTGCCAGCAGTTTTTCGGCAGATACGCAGTATTTT. The entire variable domain, with the rest obtained from reference TRBV7-8 and TRBJ2-3, is as follows: GAGVSQSPRYKVAKRGQDVALRCDPISGHVSLFWYQQALGQGPEFLTYFQNEAQLDKSGLPSDRFFAERPEGSVSTLKIQRTQQEDSAVYLCASSFSADTQYFGPGTRLTVL.